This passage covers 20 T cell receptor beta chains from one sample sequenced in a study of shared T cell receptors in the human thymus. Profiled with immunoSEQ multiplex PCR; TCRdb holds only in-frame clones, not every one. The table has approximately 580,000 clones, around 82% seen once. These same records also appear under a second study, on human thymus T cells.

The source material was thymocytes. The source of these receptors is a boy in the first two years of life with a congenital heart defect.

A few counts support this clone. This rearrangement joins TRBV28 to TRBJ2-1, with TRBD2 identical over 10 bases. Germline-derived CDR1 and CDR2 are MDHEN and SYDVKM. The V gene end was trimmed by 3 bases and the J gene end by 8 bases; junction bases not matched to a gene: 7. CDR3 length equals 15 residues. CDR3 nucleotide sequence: TGTGCCAGCAGTTTGCCAGCGGGAGGGCCCCATGAGCAGTTCTTC. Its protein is CASSLPAGGPHEQFF.

Here the CDR3 reads CASNPGQGLSYEQYF. Written as DNA, the CDR3 is TGTGCCAGCAATCCGGGACAGGGCTTATCCTACGAGCAGTACTTC. This chain connects TRBV6-5 to TRBJ2-7, with TRBD1 identical over 9 bases. The germline CDR1 and CDR2 sequences are MNHEY and SVGAGI. The trim removed 7 bases at V and 1 base at J, leaving 8 bases unmatched. CDR3 size: 15 residues.

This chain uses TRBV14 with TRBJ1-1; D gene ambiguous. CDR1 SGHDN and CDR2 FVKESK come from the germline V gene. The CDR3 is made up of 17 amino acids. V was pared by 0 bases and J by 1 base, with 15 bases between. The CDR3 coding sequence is TGTGCCAGCAGCCAAGACGGCAGGCCCGGGGAGAACACTGAAGCTTTCTTT. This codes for CASSQDGRPGENTEAFF.

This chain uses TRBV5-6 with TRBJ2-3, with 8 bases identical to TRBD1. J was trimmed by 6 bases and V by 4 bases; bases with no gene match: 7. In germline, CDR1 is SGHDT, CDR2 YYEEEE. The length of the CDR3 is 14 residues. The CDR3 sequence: CASSHGQGADTQYF. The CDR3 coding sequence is TGTGCCAGCAGCCACGGACAGGGCGCGGATACGCAGTATTTT.

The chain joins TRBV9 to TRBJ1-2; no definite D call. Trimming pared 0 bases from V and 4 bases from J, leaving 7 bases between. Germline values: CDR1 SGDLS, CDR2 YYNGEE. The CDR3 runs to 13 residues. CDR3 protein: CASSVGGFYGYTF. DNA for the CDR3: TGTGCCAGCAGCGTAGGAGGGTTCTATGGCTACACCTTC.

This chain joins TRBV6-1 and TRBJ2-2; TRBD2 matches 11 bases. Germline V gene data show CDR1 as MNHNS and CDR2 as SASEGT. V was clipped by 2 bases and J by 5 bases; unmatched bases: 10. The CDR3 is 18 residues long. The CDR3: CASSETSGSVEGTGELFF. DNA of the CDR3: TGTGCCAGCAGTGAAACTAGCGGGAGTGTGGAGGGGACCGGGGAGCTGTTTTTT.

Here the CDR3 reads CASRAGGAYNEQFF. The CDR3 DNA sequence: TGCGCCAGCAGAGCGGGAGGGGCCTACAATGAGCAGTTCTTC. The rearrangement uses TRBV10-2 and TRBJ2-1; 10 bases line up with TRBD2. The CDR3 covers 14 residues. V gave up 6 bases and J gave up 2 bases; unmatched junction bases: 1. Germline CDR1 reads WSHSY; CDR2 reads SAAADI.

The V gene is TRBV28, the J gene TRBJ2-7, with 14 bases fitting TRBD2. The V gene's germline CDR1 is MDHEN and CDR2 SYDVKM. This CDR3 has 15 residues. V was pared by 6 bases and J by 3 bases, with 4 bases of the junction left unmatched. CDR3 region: CASSSGLAGGYEQYF. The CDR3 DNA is TGTGCCAGCAGCTCCGGACTAGCGGGAGGCTACGAGCAGTACTTC.

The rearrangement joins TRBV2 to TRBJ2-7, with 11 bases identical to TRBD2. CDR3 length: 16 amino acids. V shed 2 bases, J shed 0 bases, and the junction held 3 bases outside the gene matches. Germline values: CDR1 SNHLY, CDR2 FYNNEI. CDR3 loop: CASSERGLAASYEQYF. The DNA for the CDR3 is TGTGCCAGCAGTGAACGGGGACTAGCGGCCTCCTACGAGCAGTACTTC.

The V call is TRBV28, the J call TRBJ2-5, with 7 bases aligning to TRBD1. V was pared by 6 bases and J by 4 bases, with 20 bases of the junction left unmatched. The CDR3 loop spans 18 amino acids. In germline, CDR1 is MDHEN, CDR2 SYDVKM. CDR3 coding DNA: TGTGCCAGCAGGCCAGACAGGGCAATCTCCACCGTAAGAGAGACCCAGTACTTC. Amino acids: CASRPDRAISTVRETQYF.

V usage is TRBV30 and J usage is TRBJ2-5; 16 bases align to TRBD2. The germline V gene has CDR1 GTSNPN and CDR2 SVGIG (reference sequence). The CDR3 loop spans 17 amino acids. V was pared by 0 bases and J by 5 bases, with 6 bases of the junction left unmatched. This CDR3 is CAWSVGLAGGPGETQYF. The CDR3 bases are TGTGCCTGGAGTGTGGGACTAGCGGGAGGGCCGGGGGAGACCCAGTACTTC.

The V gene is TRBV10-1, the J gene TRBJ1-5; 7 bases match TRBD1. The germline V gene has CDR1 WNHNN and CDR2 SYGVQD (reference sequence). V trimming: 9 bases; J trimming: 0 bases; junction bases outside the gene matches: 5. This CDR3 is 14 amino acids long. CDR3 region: CARPTGASNQPQHF. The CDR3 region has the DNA TGCGCCAGACCAACAGGGGCTAGCAATCAGCCCCAGCATTTT.

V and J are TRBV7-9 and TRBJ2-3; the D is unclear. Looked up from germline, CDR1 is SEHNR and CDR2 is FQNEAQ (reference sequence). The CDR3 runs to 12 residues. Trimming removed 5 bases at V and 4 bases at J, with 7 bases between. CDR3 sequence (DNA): TGTGCCAGCAGCCGCCTAGCAGATACGCAGTATTTT. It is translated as CASSRLADTQYF.

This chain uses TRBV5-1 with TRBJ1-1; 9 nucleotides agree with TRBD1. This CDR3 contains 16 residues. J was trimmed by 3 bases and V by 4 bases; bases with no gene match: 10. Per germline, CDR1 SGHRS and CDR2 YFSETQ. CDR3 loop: CASSPTTGGQDTEAFF. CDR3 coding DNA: TGCGCCAGCAGCCCCACAACAGGGGGCCAGGACACTGAAGCTTTCTTT.

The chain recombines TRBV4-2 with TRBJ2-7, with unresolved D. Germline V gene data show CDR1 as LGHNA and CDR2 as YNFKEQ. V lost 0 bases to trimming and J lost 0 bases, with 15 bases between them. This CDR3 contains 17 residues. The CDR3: CASSQDLGRNSSYEQYF. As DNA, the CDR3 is TGTGCCAGCAGCCAAGATCTAGGCCGGAATAGCTCCTACGAGCAGTACTTC.

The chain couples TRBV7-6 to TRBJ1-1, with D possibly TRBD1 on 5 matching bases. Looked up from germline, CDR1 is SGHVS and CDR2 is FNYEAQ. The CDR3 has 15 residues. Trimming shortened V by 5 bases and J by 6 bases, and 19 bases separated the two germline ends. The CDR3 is CASSPRARREAEAFF. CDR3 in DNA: TGTGCCAGCAGCCCTAGAGCCCGCAGGGAGGCTGAAGCTTTCTTT. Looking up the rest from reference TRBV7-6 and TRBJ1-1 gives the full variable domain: GAGVSQSPRYKVTKRGQDVALRCDPISGHVSLYWYRQALGQGPEFLTYFNYEAQQDKSGLPNDRFSAERPEGSISTLTIQRTEQRDSAMYRCASSPRARREAEAFFGQGTRLTVV.

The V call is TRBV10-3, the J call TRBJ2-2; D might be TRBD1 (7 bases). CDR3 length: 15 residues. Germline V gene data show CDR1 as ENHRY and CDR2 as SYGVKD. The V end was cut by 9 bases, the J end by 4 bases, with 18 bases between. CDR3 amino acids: CAMNSGGPVTGELFF. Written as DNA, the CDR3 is TGTGCCATGAATTCAGGGGGGCCAGTCACCGGGGAGCTGTTTTTT.

CDR3 sequence: CASSSRDSGRAPTQYF. For the CDR3, the DNA is TGTGCCAGCAGCTCCCGTGATAGCGGGAGGGCCCCGACCCAGTACTTC. The chain couples TRBV7-6 to TRBJ2-5; 11 positions agree with TRBD2. CDR1 is SGHVS, CDR2 FNYEAQ, per germline. The J segment lost 7 bases and the V segment lost 4 bases, leaving 11 bases of the junction unmatched. There are 16 residues in the CDR3.

Written as DNA, the CDR3 is TGTGCCAGCAGCTCCCAGGACAGGGAACGGAGCAATCAGCCCCAGCATTTT. Protein: CASSSQDRERSNQPQHF. The chain employs TRBV5-6 and TRBJ1-5; the match to TRBD1 covers 8 bases. Germline V gives CDR1 SGHDT, CDR2 YYEEEE. This CDR3 has 17 amino acids. Losses at the gene ends were 3 bases for V and 1 base for J; bases not matched to a gene: 9.

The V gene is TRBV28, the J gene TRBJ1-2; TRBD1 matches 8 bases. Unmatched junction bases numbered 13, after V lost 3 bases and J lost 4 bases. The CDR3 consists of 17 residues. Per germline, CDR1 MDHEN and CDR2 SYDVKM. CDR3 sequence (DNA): TGTGCCAGCAGTTTTGACTATGGACAGGGTTTGTTCTATGGCTACACCTTC. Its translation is CASSFDYGQGLFYGYTF.